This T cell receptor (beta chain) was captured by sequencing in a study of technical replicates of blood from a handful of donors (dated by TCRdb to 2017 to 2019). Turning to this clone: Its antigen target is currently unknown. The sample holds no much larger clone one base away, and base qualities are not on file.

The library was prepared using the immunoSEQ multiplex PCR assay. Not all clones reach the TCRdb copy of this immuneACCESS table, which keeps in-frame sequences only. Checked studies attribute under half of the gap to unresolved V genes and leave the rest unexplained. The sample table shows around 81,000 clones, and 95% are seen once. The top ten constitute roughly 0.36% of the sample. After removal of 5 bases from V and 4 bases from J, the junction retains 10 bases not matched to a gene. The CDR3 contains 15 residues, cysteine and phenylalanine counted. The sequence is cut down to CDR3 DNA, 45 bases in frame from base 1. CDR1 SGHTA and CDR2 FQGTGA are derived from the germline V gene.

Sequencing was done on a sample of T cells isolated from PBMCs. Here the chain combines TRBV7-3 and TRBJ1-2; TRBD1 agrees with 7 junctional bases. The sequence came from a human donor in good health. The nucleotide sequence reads TGTGCCAGCAGCGCGTCGCCCGGGACAGCCTATGGCTACACCTTC. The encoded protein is CASSASPGTAYGYTF. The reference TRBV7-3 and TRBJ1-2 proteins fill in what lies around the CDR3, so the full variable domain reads GAGVSQTPSNKVTEKGKYVELRCDPISGHTALYWYRQSLGQGPEFLIYFQGTGAADDSGLPNDRFFAVRPEGSVSTLKIQRTERGDSAVYLCASSASPGTAYGYTFGSGTRLTVV.